This TCR beta chain was identified during a study of blood T cell repertoires in COVID-19. Overall study context: The origin of the acute and convalescent COVID-19 samples was the United States, Italy and Spain. In each case, the material was cDNA or gDNA derived from T cells, B-cell-depleted T cells, or PBMCs.

Trimming shortened V by 0 bases and J by 11 bases, and 14 bases separated the two germline ends. The CDR3 consists of 13 residues. The germline V gene encodes CDR1 SGDLS and CDR2 YYNGEE. Authors' data handling: Reference gene primer amplification gave estimated nucleated cell counts. Some clones are missing from TCRdb's copy, which holds only in-frame ones; the method was immunoSEQ multiplex PCR. Clone size and the V and J calls come from that table; the DNA yielded D and trimming. The sample consists of under 300,000 clones, approximately 88% of them appearing once. Sample: peripheral blood. The sequence derives from a woman aged 25 to 39 with acute or convalescent COVID-19. The chain carries TRBV9 and TRBJ1-1, with D perhaps matching TRBD1 (6 bases). Here the CDR3 DNA reads TGTGCCAGCAGCGTAGTTGCAGGGGATCACGCTTTCTTT. Translating gives CASSVVAGDHAFF.